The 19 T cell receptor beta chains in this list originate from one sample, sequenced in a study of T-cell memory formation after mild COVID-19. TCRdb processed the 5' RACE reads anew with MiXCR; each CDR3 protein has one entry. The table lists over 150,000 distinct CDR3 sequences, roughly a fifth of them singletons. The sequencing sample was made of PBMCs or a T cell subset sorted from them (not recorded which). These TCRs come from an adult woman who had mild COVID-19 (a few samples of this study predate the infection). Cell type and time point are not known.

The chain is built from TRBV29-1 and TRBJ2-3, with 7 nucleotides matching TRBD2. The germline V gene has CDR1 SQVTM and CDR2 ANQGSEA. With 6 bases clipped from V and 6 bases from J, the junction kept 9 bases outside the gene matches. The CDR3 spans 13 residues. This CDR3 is CSVRDYDADTQYF. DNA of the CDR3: TGCAGCGTCCGGGACTACGATGCGGATACGCAGTATTTT.

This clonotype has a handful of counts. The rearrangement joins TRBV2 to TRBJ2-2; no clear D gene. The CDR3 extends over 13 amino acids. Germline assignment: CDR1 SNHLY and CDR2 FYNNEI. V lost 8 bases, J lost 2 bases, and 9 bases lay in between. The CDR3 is CASVPVNTGELFF. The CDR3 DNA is TGTGCCAGCGTACCAGTCAACACCGGGGAGCTGTTTTTT.

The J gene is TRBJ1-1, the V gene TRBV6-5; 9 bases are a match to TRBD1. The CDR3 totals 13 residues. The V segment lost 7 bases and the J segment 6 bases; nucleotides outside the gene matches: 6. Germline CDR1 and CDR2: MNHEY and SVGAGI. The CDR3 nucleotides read TGTGCCAGCACTCGGGACAGGGCTTCTGAAGCTTTCTTT. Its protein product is CASTRDRASEAFF.

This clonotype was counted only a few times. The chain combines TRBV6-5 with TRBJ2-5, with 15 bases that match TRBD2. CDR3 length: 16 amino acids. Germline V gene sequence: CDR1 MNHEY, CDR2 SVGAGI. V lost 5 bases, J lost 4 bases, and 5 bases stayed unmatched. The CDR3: CASSTGLAGGRETQYF. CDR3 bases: TGTGCCAGCAGTACAGGACTAGCGGGAGGGAGAGAGACCCAGTACTTC.

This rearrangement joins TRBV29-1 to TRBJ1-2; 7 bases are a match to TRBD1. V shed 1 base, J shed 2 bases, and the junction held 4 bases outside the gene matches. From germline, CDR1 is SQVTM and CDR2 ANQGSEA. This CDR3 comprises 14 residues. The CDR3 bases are TGCAGCGTTGAAGGGGCAGGGGGGAACTATGGCTACACCTTC. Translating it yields CSVEGAGGNYGYTF.

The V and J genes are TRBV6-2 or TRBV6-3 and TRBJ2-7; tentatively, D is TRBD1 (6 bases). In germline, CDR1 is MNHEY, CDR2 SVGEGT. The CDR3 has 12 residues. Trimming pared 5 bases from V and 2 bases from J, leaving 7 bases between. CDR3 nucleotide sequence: TGTGCCAGCAGTGAGGGGGCCTACGAGCAGTACTTC. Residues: CASSEGAYEQYF.

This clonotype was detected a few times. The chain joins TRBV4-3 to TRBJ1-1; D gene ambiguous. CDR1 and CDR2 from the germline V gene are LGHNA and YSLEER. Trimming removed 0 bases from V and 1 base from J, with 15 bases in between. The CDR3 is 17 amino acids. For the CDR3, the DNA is TGCGCCAGCAGCCAAGATCCTGGAGGTGGATGGAACACTGAAGCTTTCTTT. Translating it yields CASSQDPGGGWNTEAFF.

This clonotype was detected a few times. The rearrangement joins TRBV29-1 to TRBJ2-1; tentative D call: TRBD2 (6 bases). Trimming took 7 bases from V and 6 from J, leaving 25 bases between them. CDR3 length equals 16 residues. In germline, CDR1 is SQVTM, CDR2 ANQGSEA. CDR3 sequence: CSAEGTWGREVNEQFF. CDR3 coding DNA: TGCAGCGCCGAAGGAACCTGGGGCAGGGAGGTCAATGAGCAGTTCTTC.

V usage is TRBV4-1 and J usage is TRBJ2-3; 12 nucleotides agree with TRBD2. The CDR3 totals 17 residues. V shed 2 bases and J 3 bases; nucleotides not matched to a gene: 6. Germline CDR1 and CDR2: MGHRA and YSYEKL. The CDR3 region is CASSQSLAGGFTDTQYF. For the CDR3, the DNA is TGCGCCAGCAGCCAATCACTAGCGGGAGGTTTTACAGATACGCAGTATTTT.

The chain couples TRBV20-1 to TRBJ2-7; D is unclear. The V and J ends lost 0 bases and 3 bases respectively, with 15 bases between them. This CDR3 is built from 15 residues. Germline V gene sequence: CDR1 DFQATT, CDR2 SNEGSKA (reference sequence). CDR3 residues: CSARDLAGSYYEQYF. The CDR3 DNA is TGCAGTGCTAGAGACTTAGCCGGTTCCTACTACGAGCAGTACTTC.

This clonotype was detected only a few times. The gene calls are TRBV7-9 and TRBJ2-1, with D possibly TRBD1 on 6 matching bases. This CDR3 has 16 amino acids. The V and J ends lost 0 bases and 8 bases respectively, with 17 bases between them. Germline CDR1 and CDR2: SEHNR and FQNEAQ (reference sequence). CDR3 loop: CASSLARQGRIYEQFF. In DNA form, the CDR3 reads TGTGCCAGCAGCTTAGCGCGGCAGGGGCGCATCTATGAGCAGTTCTTC.

The DNA for the CDR3 is TGCGCCAGCAGCCAAGACCCGAGAGACAGCCCGTACGAGCAGTACTTC. Translating it yields CASSQDPRDSPYEQYF. This rearrangement joins TRBV4-1 to TRBJ2-7; a possible D gene is TRBD1 (5 bases). There are 16 residues in the CDR3. The germline V gene encodes CDR1 MGHRA and CDR2 YSYEKL. Trimming shortened V by 0 bases and J by 4 bases, and 16 bases separated the two germline ends.

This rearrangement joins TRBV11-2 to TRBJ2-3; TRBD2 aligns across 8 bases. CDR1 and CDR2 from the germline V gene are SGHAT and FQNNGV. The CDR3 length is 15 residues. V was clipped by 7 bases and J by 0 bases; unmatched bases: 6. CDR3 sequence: CASITSGASTDTQYF. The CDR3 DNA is TGTGCCAGCATTACTAGCGGAGCTAGCACAGATACGCAGTATTTT.

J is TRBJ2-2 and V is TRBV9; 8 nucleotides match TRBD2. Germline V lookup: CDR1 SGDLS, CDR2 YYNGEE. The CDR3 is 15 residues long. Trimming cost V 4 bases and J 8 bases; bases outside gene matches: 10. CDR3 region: CASSPPGRGRGELFF. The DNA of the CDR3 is TGTGCCAGCAGCCCTCCAGGCCGCGGGAGGGGGGAGCTGTTTTTT. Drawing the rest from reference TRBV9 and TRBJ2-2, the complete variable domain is DSGVTQTPKHLITATGQRVTLRCSPRSGDLSVYWYQQSLDQGLQFLIQYYNGEERAKGNILERFSAQQFPDLHSELNLSSLELGDSALYFCASSPPGRGRGELFFGEGSRLTVL.

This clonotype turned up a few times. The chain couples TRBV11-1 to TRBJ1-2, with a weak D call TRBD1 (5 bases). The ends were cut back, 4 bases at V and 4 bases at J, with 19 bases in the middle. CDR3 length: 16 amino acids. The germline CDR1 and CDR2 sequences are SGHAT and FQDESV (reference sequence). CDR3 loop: CASSYTAGTDSYGYTF. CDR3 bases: TGTGCCAGCAGCTACACCGCCGGGACGGATTCCTATGGCTACACCTTC. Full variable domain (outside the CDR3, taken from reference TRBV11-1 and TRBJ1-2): EAEVAQSPRYKITEKSQAVAFWCDPISGHATLYWYRQILGQGPELLVQFQDESVVDDSQLPKDRFSAERLKGVDSTLKIQPAELGDSAMYLCASSYTAGTDSYGYTFGSGTRLTVV.

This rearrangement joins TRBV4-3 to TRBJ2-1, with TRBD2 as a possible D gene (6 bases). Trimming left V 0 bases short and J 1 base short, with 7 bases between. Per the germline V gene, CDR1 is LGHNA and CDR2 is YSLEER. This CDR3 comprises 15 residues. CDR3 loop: CASSQDGGSYNEQFF. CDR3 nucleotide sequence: TGCGCCAGCAGCCAAGACGGAGGGTCCTACAATGAGCAGTTCTTC.

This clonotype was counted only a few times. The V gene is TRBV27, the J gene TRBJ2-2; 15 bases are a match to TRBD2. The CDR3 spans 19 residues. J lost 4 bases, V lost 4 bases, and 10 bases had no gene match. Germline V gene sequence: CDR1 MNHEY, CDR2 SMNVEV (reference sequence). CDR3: CASSSPRTSGRAGTGELFF. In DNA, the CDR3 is TGTGCCAGCAGTTCACCCCGGACTAGCGGGAGGGCTGGCACCGGGGAGCTGTTTTTT.

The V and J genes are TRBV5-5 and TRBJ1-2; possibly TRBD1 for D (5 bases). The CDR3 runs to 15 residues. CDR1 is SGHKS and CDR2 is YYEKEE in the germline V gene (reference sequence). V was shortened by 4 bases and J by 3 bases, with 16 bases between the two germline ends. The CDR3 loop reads CASSPGQGLYYGYTF. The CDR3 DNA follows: TGTGCCAGCAGCCCGGGCCAGGGCCTTTACTATGGCTACACCTTC.

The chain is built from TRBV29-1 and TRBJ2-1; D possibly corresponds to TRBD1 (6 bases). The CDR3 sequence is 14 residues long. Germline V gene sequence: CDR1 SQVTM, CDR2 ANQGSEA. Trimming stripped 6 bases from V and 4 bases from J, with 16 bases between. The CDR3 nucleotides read TGCAGCGTCGAGGGACACACTAGTTACAATGAGCAGTTCTTC. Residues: CSVEGHTSYNEQFF.